The TCR beta chain under discussion was sequenced for a study of blood T cell repertoires in COVID-19. Study summary: There were acute and convalescent COVID-19 samples, and they came from the United States, Italy and Spain. From T cells, B-cell-depleted T cells, or PBMCs came the material, which was cDNA or gDNA.

The CDR3 is made up of 17 amino acids. Trimming at V came to 5 bases and at J to 6 bases, leaving 10 bases not matched to a gene. CDR1 and CDR2 from the germline V gene are SGHTA and FQGNSA. As handled by the study authors: How many nucleated cells were present was estimated from reference gene primer amplification. Sequencing was performed with immunoSEQ multiplex PCR; in TCRdb, only in-frame clones are kept and a portion is missing. V and J calls and clone size are those listed in that table; D and trimming were worked out from the DNA. The table lists about 190,000 clones, about 85% of them singletons, with 6.5% to 7.5% in the top ten. Seattle researchers signed up patients amid active infection and tracked them longitudinally.

Source material: peripheral blood. The rearrangement joins TRBV7-2 to TRBJ2-1; 13 bases align to TRBD2. This TCR was recovered from a man older than 75 with COVID-19, enrolled during active disease. This CDR3 reads CASSRMALAGGPNEQFF. Written as DNA, the CDR3 is TGTGCCAGCAGCCGCATGGCACTAGCGGGGGGGCCCAATGAGCAGTTCTTC.